Below, 21 T cell receptor beta chains from the same sample are listed, as sequenced in a study of T cell repertoires in cytomegalovirus infection. Each CDR3 protein gets one entry after TCRdb re-called the reads with MiXCR. The profile shows approximately 500,000 distinct CDR3 sequences, 26% of them singletons. Sequenced material: PBMCs. These receptors all stem from a human donor in good health (CMV status not recorded). Some clones in this sample may be carry-over from other donors' samples.

The genes are TRBV6-5 and TRBJ2-6; D gene uncertain. CDR3 length equals 12 residues. Germline CDR1 MNHEY, CDR2 SVGAGI. V was trimmed by 5 bases and J by 4 bases, leaving 3 bases between them. CDR3 coding DNA: TGTGCCAGCAGTCCCGGGGCCAACGTCCTGACTTTC. It translates to CASSPGANVLTF.

This rearrangement joins TRBV15 to TRBJ1-5, with 10 bases fitting TRBD1. The germline V gene has CDR1 LNHNV and CDR2 YYDKDF (reference sequence). CDR3 size: 16 residues. The ends lost 1 base at V and 2 bases at J; junction bases unmatched: 2. The CDR3 loop is CATSRGGTGGNQPQHF. As DNA, the CDR3 is TGTGCCACCAGCAGAGGGGGGACAGGGGGCAATCAGCCCCAGCATTTT.

The chain couples TRBV15 to TRBJ1-5; tentatively, D is TRBD1 (6 bases). Germline lookup yields CDR1 LNHNV and CDR2 YYDKDF (reference sequence). The CDR3 length is 15 residues. V dropped 4 bases and J dropped 6 bases, with 16 bases sitting between them. The CDR3: CATSIGGAMSQPQHF. The CDR3 DNA reads as TGTGCCACCAGCATAGGGGGGGCGATGTCTCAGCCCCAGCATTTT.

The chain is built from TRBV6-8 and TRBJ2-3, with 7 bases matching TRBD1. Unmatched junction bases numbered 10, after V lost 6 bases and J lost 4 bases. This CDR3 spans 15 amino acids. Germline V gives CDR1 MNHGY, CDR2 SAAAGT. The CDR3 DNA follows: TGTGCCAGCAGCCATAGGACAGGCTTCGCAGATACGCAGTATTTT. Protein product: CASSHRTGFADTQYF.

This clonotype was seen at least ten times. The rearrangement links TRBV7-9 to TRBJ2-1; TRBD2 agrees at 14 bases. This CDR3 has 17 residues. Germline V gives CDR1 SEHNR, CDR2 FQNEAQ (reference sequence). Germline trimming cut 1 base from V and 10 bases from J; bases unmatched to any gene: 9. CDR3: CASSLGGGLAGGREQFF. DNA of the CDR3: TGTGCCAGCAGCTTAGGCGGAGGACTAGCGGGAGGTCGGGAGCAGTTCTTC.

This clonotype occurred many times. The V and J genes are TRBV7-2 and TRBJ1-1; tentatively, D is TRBD1 (6 bases). Looked up from germline, CDR1 is SGHTA and CDR2 is FQGNSA. V lost 3 bases, J lost 4 bases, and 12 bases lay in between. This CDR3 spans 14 amino acids. The CDR3 DNA reads TGTGCCAGCAGCTTTCAGGGGCAGGGCACTGAAGCTTTCTTT. Translated, it gives CASSFQGQGTEAFF.

This clonotype was observed many times. The chain carries TRBV7-2 and TRBJ2-1; TRBD1 aligns across 8 bases. CDR3 length: 21 amino acids. Trimming cost V 4 bases and J 0 bases; bases outside gene matches: 20. Germline CDR1 and CDR2: SGHTA and FQGNSA. The DNA for the CDR3 is TGTGCCAGCAGCTCACCGAGTGGGGACAGGCAAACAACAAGCTCCTACAATGAGCAGTTCTTC. It specifies CASSSPSGDRQTTSSYNEQFF.

The chain joins TRBV6-1 to TRBJ1-2; the match to TRBD1 covers 8 bases. Trimming removed 6 bases from V and 7 bases from J; junction bases left unmatched: 7. This CDR3 spans 13 amino acids. Germline CDR1 MNHNS, CDR2 SASEGT. For the CDR3, the DNA is TGTGCCAGCAGATTAGCAGGGGGCAGTGGCTACACCTTC. Its translation: CASRLAGGSGYTF.

This clonotype was seen only a few times. The V gene is TRBV7-9, the J gene TRBJ2-7, with 9 bases identical to TRBD1. The ends lost 5 bases at V and 12 bases at J; junction bases unmatched: 5. The CDR3 spans 11 residues. CDR1 and CDR2 (germline): SEHNR, FQNEAQ (reference sequence). This CDR3 reads CASSPGTGLYF. The CDR3 DNA sequence: TGTGCCAGCAGCCCTGGGACAGGGCTGTACTTC. Together with reference TRBV7-9 and TRBJ2-7, the CDR3 gives the full variable domain: DTGVSQNPRHKITKRGQNVTFRCDPISEHNRLYWYRQTLGQGPEFLTYFQNEAQLEKSRLLSDRFSAERPKGSFSTLEIQRTEQGDSAMYLCASSPGTGLYFGPGTRLTVT.

A note on this clonotype: This clone may be a read error of a much larger clone one base away. The chain is built from TRBV3-1 and TRBJ1-5; D is unclear. Germline assignment: CDR1 LGHDT and CDR2 YNNKEL (reference sequence). With 2 bases removed from V and 5 bases from J, the gap between germline ends came to 7 bases. The CDR3 loop spans 13 amino acids. CDR3 sequence (DNA): TGTGCCAGCAGCCAATCACGGGATCAGCCCCAGCATTTT. Amino acid sequence: CASSQSRDQPQHF.

There are a few counts of this clonotype. The chain couples TRBV6-5 to TRBJ1-1; the match to TRBD1 covers 8 bases. This CDR3 comprises 18 residues. Unmatched junction bases numbered 19, after V lost 9 bases and J lost 1 base. Germline V gene sequence: CDR1 MNHEY, CDR2 SVGAGI. The DNA for the CDR3 is TGTGCCAGTATCTTCCCCAGGGACGCAGGGGGCTGGAACACTGAAGCTTTCTTT. Translating gives CASIFPRDAGGWNTEAFF.

V usage is TRBV12-3 or TRBV12-4 and J usage is TRBJ2-3; D is unresolved. The CDR3 contains 15 residues. V was shortened by 6 bases and J by 2 bases, with 15 bases between the two germline ends. CDR3 sequence reads: CASSPVLGHTDTQYF. The CDR3 DNA reads TGTGCCAGCAGCCCGGTTTTGGGCCACACAGATACGCAGTATTTT.

This clonotype was detected only a few times. This chain links TRBV28 with TRBJ2-5; D gene uncertain. Looked up from germline, CDR1 is MDHEN and CDR2 is SYDVKM. The V end was cut by 2 bases, the J end by 7 bases, with 11 bases between. This CDR3 comprises 13 residues. The CDR3 region has the DNA TGTGCCAGCAGTTTAGGTCACTTTGGGACCCAGTACTTC. Its protein is CASSLGHFGTQYF. The entire variable domain, with the rest obtained from reference TRBV28 and TRBJ2-5, is as follows: DVKVTQSSRYLVKRTGEKVFLECVQDMDHENMFWYRQDPGLGLRLIYFSYDVKMKEKGDIPEGYSVSREKKERFSLILESASTNQTSMYLCASSLGHFGTQYFGPGTRLLVL.

The sample holds many counts of this clonotype. The chain joins TRBV7-2 to TRBJ1-2, with 9 bases fitting TRBD1. This CDR3 has 14 residues. Trimming took 5 bases from V and 6 from J; bases not matched to a gene: 7. The germline gives CDR1 SGHTA, CDR2 FQGNSA. The CDR3 region is CASSLKQGAHGYTF. CDR3 DNA sequence: TGTGCCAGCAGCCTAAAACAGGGGGCGCATGGCTACACCTTC.

This clonotype was counted at least ten times. The V call is TRBV10-3, the J call TRBJ1-4; 9 bases agree with TRBD1. The CDR3 contains 14 residues. CDR1 and CDR2 (germline): ENHRY, SYGVKD. V lost 8 bases and J lost 3; bases outside the gene matches: 4. CDR3 amino acids: CAIGHRGPNEKLFF. CDR3 sequence (DNA): TGTGCCATCGGTCACAGGGGGCCTAATGAAAAACTGTTTTTT.

The rearrangement uses TRBV12-3 or TRBV12-4 and TRBJ2-6; TRBD1 might be the D (6 bases). V was trimmed by 3 bases and J by 0 bases, leaving 15 bases between them. The CDR3 length is 18 residues. The CDR3 bases are TGTGCCAGCAGTTTTGGGGACATCTTCTCCTCTGGGGCCAACGTCCTGACTTTC. Amino acid sequence: CASSFGDIFSSGANVLTF.

The gene calls are TRBV19 and TRBJ2-1; 13 bases are shared with TRBD2. The V gene end was trimmed by 5 bases and the J gene end by 8 bases; junction bases not matched to a gene: 6. CDR1 LNHDA and CDR2 SQIVND come from the germline V gene (reference sequence). This CDR3 has 15 residues. DNA for the CDR3: TGTGCCAGTAGTCCGAGGACTAGCGGGAGCGATGAGCAGTTCTTC. Protein: CASSPRTSGSDEQFF.

The chain is built from TRBV12-3 or TRBV12-4 and TRBJ2-4; 11 bases are shared with TRBD2. The trim removed 10 bases at V and 6 bases at J, leaving 2 bases unmatched. CDR3 length: 12 amino acids. For the CDR3, the DNA is TGTGCCACCGGGACTAGCGGAAACATTCAGTACTTC. Translation: CATGTSGNIQYF.

This clonotype was picked up one time. The rearrangement joins TRBV20-1 to TRBJ2-3, with 14 bases that match TRBD2. Germline-derived CDR1 and CDR2 are DFQATT and SNEGSKA (reference sequence). With V trimmed by 5 bases and J by 4 bases, 14 bases remained unmatched. The CDR3 has 18 amino acids. The CDR3 reads CSAGPGLAGVVGADTQYF. CDR3 coding DNA: TGCAGTGCTGGTCCGGGACTAGCGGGAGTTGTTGGCGCAGATACGCAGTATTTT.

This clonotype was found a few times. This chain joins TRBV19 and TRBJ1-5; D uncertain. The germline CDR1 and CDR2 sequences are LNHDA and SQIVND (reference sequence). CDR3 length: 15 residues. With 0 bases removed from V and 1 base from J, the gap between germline ends came to 7 bases. The CDR3 DNA sequence: TGTGCCAGTAGTATAGATCGAACGAGCAATCAGCCCCAGCATTTT. Translation: CASSIDRTSNQPQHF.

This clonotype was observed a handful of times. The chain combines TRBV5-6 with TRBJ1-5, with TRBD1 identical over 7 bases. Germline CDR1 SGHDT, CDR2 YYEEEE. CDR3 length: 16 residues. Losses at the gene ends were 4 bases for V and 1 base for J; bases not matched to a gene: 8. The CDR3 protein is CASSLNRGQSNQPQHF. The CDR3 DNA is TGTGCCAGCAGCCTCAACCGGGGACAGAGCAATCAGCCCCAGCATTTT.